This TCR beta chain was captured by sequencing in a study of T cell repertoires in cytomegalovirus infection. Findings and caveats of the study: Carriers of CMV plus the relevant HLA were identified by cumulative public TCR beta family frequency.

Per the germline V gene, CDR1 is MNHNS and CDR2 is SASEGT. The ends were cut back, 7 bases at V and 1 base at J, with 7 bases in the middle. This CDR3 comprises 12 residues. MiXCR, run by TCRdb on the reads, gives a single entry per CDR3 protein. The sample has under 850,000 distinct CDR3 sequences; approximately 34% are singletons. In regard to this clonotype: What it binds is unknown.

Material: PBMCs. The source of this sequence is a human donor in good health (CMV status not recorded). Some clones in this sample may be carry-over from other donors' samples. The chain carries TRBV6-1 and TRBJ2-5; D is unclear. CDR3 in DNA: TGTGCCAGCAAGGGCCCCCAAGAGACCCAGTACTTC. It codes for CASKGPQETQYF.